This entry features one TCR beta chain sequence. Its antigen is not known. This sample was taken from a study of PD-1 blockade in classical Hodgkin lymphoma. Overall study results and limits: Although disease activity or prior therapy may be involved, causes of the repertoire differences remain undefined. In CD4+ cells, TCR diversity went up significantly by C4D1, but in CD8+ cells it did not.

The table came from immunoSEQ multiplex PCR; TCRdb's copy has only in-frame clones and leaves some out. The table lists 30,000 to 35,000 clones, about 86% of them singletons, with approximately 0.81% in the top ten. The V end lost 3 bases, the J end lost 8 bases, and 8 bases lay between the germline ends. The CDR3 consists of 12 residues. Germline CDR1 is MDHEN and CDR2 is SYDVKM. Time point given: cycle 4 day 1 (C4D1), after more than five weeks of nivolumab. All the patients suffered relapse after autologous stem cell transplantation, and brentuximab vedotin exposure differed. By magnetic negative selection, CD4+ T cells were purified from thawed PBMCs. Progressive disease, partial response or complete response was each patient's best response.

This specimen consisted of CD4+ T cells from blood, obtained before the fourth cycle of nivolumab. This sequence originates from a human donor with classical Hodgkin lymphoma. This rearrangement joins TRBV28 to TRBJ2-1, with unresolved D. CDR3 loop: CASSFRVDEQFF. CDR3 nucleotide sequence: TGTGCCAGCAGTTTTAGGGTGGATGAGCAGTTCTTC.